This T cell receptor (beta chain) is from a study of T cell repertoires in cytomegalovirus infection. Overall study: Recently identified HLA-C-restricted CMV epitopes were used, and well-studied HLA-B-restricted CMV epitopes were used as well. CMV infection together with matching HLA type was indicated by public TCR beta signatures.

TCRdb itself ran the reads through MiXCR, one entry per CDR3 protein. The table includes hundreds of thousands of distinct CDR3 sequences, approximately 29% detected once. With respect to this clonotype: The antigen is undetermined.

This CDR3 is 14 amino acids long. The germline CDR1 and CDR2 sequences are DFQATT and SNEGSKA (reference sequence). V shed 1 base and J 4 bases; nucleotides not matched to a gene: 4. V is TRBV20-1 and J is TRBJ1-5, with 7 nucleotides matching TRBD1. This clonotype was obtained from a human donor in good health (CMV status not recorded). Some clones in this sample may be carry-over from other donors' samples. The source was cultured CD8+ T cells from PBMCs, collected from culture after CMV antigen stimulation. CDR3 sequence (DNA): TGCAGTGCTAGAGTCAGGGGGGATAATCAGCCCCAGCATTTT. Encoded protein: CSARVRGDNQPQHF.